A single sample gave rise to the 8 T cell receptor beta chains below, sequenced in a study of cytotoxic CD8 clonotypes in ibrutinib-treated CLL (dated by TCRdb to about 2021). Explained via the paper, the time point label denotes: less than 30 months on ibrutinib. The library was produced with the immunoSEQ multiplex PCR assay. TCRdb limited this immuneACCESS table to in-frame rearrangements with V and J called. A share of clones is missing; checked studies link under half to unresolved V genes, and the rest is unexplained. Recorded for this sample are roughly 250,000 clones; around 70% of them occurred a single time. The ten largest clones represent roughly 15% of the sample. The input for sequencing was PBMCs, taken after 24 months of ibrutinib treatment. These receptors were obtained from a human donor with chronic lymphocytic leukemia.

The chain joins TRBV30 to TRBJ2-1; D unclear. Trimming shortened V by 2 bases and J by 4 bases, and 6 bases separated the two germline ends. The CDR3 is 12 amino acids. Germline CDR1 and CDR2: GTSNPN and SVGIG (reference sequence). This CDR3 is CAWSRVYNEQFF. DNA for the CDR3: TGTGCCTGGAGTCGGGTTTACAATGAGCAGTTCTTC.

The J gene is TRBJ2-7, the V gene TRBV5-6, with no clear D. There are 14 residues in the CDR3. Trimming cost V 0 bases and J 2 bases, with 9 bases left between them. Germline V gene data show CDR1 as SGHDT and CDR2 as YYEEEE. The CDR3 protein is CASSLAQATYEQYF. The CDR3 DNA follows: TGTGCCAGCAGCTTGGCGCAGGCCACCTACGAGCAGTACTTC.

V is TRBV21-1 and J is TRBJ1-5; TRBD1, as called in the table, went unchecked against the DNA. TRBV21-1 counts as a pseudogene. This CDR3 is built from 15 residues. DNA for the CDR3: TGTGCCAGCAGGGGGTTGCTACAGGGACGGCGGCCCCAGCATTTT. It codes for CASRGLLQGRRPQHF.

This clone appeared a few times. The CDR3 here is CATSRDRRGNQPQHF. For the CDR3, the DNA is TGTGCCACCAGCAGAGACAGACGAGGCAATCAGCCCCAGCATTTT. V and J are TRBV15 and TRBJ1-5; D is uncertain. Germline values: CDR1 LNHNV, CDR2 YYDKDF (reference sequence). The CDR3 sequence is 15 residues long. The V end was cut by 0 bases, the J end by 2 bases, with 8 bases between. Filled out from reference TRBV15 and TRBJ1-5, the complete variable domain reads DAMVIQNPRYQVTQFGKPVTLSCSQTLNHNVMYWYQQKSSQAPKLLFHYYDKDFNNEADTPDNFQSRRPNTSFCFLDIRSPGLGDTAMYLCATSRDRRGNQPQHFGDGTRLSIL.

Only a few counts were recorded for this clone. In nucleotides, the CDR3 is TGTGCCAGTAGTCCGGGACAGGTGAACGAGCAGTACTTC. Its protein product is CASSPGQVNEQYF. V gene TRBV19 combines with J gene TRBJ2-7; the match to TRBD1 covers 8 bases. J gave up 5 bases and V 5 bases, and 5 bases lay outside the gene matches. Germline CDR1 and CDR2: LNHDA and SQIVND (reference sequence). The CDR3 spans 13 residues.

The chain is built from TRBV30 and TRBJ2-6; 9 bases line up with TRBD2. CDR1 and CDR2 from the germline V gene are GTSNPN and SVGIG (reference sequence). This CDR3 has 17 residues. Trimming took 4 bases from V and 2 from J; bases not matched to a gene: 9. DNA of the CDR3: TGTGCCTGGATTGTAGCGGGAGACATTCCTGGGGCCAACGTCCTGACTTTC. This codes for CAWIVAGDIPGANVLTF.

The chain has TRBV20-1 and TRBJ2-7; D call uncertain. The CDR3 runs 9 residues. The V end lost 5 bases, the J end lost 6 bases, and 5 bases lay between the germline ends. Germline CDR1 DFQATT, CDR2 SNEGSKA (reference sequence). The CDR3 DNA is TGCAGTGCTGTGCCCGAGCAGTACTTC. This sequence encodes CSAVPEQYF.

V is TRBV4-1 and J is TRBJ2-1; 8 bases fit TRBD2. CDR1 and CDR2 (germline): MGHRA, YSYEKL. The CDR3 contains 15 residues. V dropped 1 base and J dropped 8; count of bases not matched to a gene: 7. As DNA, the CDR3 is TGCGCCAGCAGCCAAGGGAGCGGGAGTGTAGATGAGCAGTTCTTC. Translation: CASSQGSGSVDEQFF.